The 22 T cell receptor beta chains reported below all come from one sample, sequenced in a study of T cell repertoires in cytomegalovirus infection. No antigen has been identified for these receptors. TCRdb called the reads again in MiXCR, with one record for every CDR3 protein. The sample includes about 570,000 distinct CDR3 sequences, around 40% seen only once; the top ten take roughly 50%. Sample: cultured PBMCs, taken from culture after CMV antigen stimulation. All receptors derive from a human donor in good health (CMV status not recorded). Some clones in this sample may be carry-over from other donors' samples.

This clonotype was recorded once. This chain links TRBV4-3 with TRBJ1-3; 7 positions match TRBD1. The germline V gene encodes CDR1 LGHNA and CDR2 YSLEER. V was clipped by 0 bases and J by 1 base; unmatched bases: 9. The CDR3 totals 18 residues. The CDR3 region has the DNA TGCGCCAGCAGCCAAGAAGGAGGGGGCAGTGATTCTGGAAACACCATATATTTT. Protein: CASSQEGGGSDSGNTIYF.

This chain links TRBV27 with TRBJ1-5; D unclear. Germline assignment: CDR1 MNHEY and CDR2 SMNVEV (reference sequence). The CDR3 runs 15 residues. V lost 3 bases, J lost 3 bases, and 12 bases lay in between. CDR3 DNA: TGTGCCAGCAGTTTTAGCGGTCGGAACAATCAGCCCCAGCATTTT. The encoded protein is CASSFSGRNNQPQHF.

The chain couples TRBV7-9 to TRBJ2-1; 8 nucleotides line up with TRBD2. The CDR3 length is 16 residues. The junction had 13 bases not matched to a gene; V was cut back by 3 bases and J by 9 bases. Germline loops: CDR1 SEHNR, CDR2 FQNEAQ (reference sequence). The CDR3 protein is CASSFGSRGGGSEQFF. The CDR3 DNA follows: TGTGCCAGCAGCTTCGGGTCCCGGGGGGGCGGGAGTGAGCAGTTCTTC.

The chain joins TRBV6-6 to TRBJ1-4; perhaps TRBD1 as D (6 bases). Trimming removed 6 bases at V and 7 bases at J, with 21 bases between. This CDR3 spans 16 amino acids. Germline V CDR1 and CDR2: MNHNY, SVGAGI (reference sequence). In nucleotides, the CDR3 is TGTGCCAGCAGCGGAACCTCTACAGGGCACATTGAAAAACTGTTTTTT. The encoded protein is CASSGTSTGHIEKLFF.

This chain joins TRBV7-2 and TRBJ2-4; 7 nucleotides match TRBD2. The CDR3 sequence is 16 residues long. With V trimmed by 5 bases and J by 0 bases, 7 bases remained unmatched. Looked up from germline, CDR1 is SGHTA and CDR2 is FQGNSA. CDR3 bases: TGTGCCAGCAGCGCCCCTAGCGGACTAGCCAAAAACATTCAGTACTTC. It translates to CASSAPSGLAKNIQYF.

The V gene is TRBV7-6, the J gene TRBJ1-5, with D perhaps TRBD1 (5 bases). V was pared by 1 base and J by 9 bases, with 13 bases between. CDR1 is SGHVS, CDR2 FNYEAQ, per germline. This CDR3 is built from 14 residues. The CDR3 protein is CASSLGSGGTPQHF. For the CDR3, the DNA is TGTGCCAGCAGCTTAGGCTCCGGCGGGACGCCCCAGCATTTT.

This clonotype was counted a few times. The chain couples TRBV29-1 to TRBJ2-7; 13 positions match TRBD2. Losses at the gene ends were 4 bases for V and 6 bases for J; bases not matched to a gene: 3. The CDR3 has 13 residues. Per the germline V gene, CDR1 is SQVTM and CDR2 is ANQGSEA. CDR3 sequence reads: CSVVGLAGFEQYF. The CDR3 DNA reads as TGCAGCGTTGTGGGACTAGCGGGATTCGAGCAGTACTTC.

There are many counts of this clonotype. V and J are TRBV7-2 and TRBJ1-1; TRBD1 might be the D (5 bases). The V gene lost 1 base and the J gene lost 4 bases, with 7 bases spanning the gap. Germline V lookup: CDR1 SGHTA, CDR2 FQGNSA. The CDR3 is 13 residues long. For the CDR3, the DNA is TGTGCCAGCAGCTTAGTTAGGGGCACTGAAGCTTTCTTT. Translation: CASSLVRGTEAFF.

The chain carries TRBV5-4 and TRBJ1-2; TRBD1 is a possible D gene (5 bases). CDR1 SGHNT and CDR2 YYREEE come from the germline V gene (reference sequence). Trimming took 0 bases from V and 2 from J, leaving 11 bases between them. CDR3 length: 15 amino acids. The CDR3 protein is CASSLEGRGNYGYTF. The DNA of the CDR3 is TGTGCCAGCAGCTTGGAGGGAAGGGGAAACTATGGCTACACCTTC.

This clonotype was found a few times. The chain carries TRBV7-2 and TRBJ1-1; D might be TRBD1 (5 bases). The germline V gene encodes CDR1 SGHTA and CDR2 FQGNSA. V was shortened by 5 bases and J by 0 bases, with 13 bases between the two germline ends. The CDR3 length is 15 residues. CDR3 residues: CASSLQGAVNTEAFF. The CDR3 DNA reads TGTGCCAGCAGCCTTCAGGGAGCGGTGAACACTGAAGCTTTCTTT.

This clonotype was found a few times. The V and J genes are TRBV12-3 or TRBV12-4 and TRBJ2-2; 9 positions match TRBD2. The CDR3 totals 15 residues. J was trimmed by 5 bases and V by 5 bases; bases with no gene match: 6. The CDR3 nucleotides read TGTGCCAGCAGTCCCGGGACTAGCAGTACCGGGGAGCTGTTTTTT. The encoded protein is CASSPGTSSTGELFF.

CDR3 nucleotide sequence: TGTGCCAGCAGCTGGCTCCGGGACAGGGGCGAGCAGTACTTC. Its translation is CASSWLRDRGEQYF. The V and J genes are TRBV11-2 and TRBJ2-7; 10 bases are shared with TRBD1. V lost 4 bases and J lost 6; bases outside the gene matches: 6. Looked up from germline, CDR1 is SGHAT and CDR2 is FQNNGV. This CDR3 is 14 amino acids long.

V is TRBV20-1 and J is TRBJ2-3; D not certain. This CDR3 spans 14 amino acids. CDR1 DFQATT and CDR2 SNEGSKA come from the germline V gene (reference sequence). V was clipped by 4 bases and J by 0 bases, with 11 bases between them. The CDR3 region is CSAIPGPSTDTQYF. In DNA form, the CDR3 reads TGCAGTGCTATCCCAGGACCTAGCACAGATACGCAGTATTTT.

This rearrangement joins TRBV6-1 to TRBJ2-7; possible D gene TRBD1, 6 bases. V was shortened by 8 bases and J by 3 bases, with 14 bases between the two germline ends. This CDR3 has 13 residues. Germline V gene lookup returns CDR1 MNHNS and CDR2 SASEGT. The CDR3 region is CASGRTDSYEQYF. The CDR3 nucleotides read TGTGCCAGCGGCAGAACGGACAGCTACGAGCAGTACTTC.

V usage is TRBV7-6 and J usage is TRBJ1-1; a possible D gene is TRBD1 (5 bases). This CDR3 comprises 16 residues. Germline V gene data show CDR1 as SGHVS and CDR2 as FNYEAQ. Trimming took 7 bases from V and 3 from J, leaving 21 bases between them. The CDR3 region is CASTFPLGRADTEAFF. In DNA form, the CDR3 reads TGTGCCAGCACCTTCCCCTTAGGCAGGGCGGACACTGAAGCTTTCTTT.

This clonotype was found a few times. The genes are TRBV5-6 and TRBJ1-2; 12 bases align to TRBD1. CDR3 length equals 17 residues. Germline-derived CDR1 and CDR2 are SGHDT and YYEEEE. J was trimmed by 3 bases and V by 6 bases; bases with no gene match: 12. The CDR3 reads CASTKSGTGGPHYGYTF. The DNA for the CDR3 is TGTGCCAGCACAAAATCCGGGACAGGGGGCCCTCACTATGGCTACACCTTC. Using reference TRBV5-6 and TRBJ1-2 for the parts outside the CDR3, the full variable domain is DAGVTQSPTHLIKTRGQQVTLRCSPKSGHDTVSWYQQALGQGPQFIFQYYEEEERQRGNFPDRFSGHQFPNYSSELNVNALLLGDSALYLCASTKSGTGGPHYGYTFGSGTRLTVV.

The CDR3 loop reads CASSQDPPGLKLFF. The DNA for the CDR3 is TGCGCCAGCAGCCAAGATCCCCCCGGTCTTAAACTGTTTTTT. V gene TRBV4-1 combines with J gene TRBJ1-4; D is unclear. CDR3 length: 14 residues. Between the trimmed V and J ends, which lost 0 bases and 11 bases, there was a span of 13 bases. Germline assignment: CDR1 MGHRA and CDR2 YSYEKL.

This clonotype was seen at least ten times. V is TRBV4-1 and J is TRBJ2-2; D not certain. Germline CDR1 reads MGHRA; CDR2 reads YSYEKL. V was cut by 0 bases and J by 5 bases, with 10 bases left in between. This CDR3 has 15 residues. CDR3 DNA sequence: TGCGCCAGCAGCCAAGATCCAAGGGCTACCGGGGAGCTGTTTTTT. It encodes CASSQDPRATGELFF.

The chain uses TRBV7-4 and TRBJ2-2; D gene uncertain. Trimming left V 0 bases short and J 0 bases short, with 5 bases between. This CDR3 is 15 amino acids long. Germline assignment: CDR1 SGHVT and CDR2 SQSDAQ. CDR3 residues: CASSLARTNTGELFF. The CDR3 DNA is TGTGCCAGCAGCTTAGCCCGAACGAACACCGGGGAGCTGTTTTTT. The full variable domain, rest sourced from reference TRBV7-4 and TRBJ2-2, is GAGVSQSPRYKVAKRGRDVALRCDSISGHVTLYWYRQTLGQGSEVLTYSQSDAQRDKSGRPSGRFSAERPERSVSTLKIQRTEQGDSAVYLCASSLARTNTGELFFGEGSRLTVL.

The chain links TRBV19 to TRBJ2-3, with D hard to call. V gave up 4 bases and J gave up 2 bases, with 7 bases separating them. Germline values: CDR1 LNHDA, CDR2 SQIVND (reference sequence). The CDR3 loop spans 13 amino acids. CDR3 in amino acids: CASSSVDTDTQYF. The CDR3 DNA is TGTGCCAGTAGTAGCGTTGACACAGATACGCAGTATTTT.

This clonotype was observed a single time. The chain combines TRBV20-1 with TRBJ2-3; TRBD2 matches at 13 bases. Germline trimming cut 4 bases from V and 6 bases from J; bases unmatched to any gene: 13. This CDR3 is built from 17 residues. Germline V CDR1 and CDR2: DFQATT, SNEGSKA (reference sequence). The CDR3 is CSANGLAGDLQADTQYF. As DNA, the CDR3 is TGCAGTGCTAACGGACTAGCGGGAGACCTCCAGGCGGATACGCAGTATTTT.

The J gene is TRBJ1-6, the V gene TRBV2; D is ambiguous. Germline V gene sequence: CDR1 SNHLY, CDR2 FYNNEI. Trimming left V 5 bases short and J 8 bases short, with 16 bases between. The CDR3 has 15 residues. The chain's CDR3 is CASSPTIDSDSPLHF. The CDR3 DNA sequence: TGTGCCAGCAGTCCGACCATTGATTCCGATTCACCCCTCCACTTT.